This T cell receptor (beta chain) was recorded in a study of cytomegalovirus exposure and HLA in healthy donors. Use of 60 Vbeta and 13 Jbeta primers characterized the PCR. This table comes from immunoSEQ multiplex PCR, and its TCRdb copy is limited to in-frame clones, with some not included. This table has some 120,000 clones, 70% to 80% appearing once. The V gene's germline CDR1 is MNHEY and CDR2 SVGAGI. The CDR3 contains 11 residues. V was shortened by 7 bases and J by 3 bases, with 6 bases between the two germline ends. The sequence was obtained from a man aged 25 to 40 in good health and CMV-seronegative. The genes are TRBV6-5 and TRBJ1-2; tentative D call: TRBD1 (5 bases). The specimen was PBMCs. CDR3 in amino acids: CASKGYYGYTF. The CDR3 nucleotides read TGTGCCAGCAAGGGGTACTATGGCTACACCTTC.